These T cell receptor beta chains were read from a single sample in a study of PD-1 blockade in classical Hodgkin lymphoma. Generated by immunoSEQ multiplex PCR, the TCRdb table keeps only in-frame clones and is missing some. The sample shows roughly 92,000 clones, roughly 92% of them seen only once. The material sequenced was peripheral blood mononuclear cells (PBMCs), taken at baseline. These receptors were obtained from a human donor with classical Hodgkin lymphoma. Each CDR3 is given with its conserved first and last residue. A D gene is named only where the DNA matches it firmly. Clone size is given for some rows only: seen once, a few or many times, or a class if the clone is expanded.

v_gene	d_gene	j_gene	abundance	CDR3aa	CDR3nt
TRBV7-6	.	TRBJ2-7	.	CASSLDFRRAAEQYF	TGTGCCAGCAGCTTAGATTTCAGGAGGGCGGCCGAGCAGTACTTC
TRBV15	.	TRBJ1-4	.	CATSRKAQGGEKLFF	TGTGCCACCAGCAGGAAGGCACAGGGCGGCGAAAAACTGTTTTTT
TRBV7-9	TRBD1	TRBJ1-3	.	CASSQRDRGYTIYF	TGTGCCAGCAGCCAACGGGACAGGGGGTACACCATATATTTT
TRBV5-1	.	TRBJ2-3	.	CASSLSTLTDTQYF	TGCGCCAGCAGCTTGTCAACCCTCACAGATACGCAGTATTTT
TRBV11-2	TRBD2	TRBJ2-2	.	CASDDSGRAFTGELFF	TGTGCCAGCGATGACAGCGGGAGGGCCTTCACCGGGGAGCTGTTTTTT
TRBV5-1	TRBD2	TRBJ2-1	.	CASSLEPSGAYNEQFF	TGCGCCAGCAGCTTGGAACCTAGCGGCGCCTACAATGAGCAGTTCTTC
TRBV5-1	.	TRBJ2-1	.	CASSLVSQLSSYNEQFF	TGCGCCAGCAGCTTGGTATCCCAGTTAAGCTCCTACAATGAGCAGTTCTTC
TRBV10-3	.	TRBJ2-4	once	CAISDPGYIQYF	TGTGCCATCAGTGACCCAGGGTACATTCAGTACTTC
TRBV4-1	.	TRBJ1-5	.	CASSRPDSNQPQHF	TGCGCCAGCAGCCGACCCGATAGCAATCAGCCCCAGCATTTT
TRBV28	.	TRBJ2-5	.	CASEQGFQETQYF	TGTGCCAGCGAGCAGGGTTTCCAAGAGACCCAGTACTTC
TRBV9	TRBD1	TRBJ1-4	.	CASSDRQGLFEKLFF	TGTGCCAGCAGCGACCGACAGGGACTTTTTGAAAAACTGTTTTTT
TRBV15	TRBD2	TRBJ2-7	.	CATSRGQAGGFASYEQYF	TGTGCCACCAGCAGAGGGCAAGCGGGAGGGTTCGCCTCCTACGAGCAGTACTTC
TRBV7-6	.	TRBJ1-4	.	CASSSDRLPLAELFF	TGTGCCAGCAGCTCCGACAGGTTACCCCTCGCGGAACTGTTTTTT
TRBV19	.	TRBJ2-2	.	CASSIPEGAPGELFF	TGTGCCAGTAGTATACCCGAAGGGGCCCCCGGGGAGCTGTTTTTT
TRBV6-4	.	TRBJ2-2	few	CASSVYGYATGELFF	TGTGCCAGCAGTGTATACGGCTATGCCACCGGGGAGCTGTTTTTT
TRBV18	.	TRBJ2-7	.	CASSPETLGQYF	TGTGCCAGCTCACCGGAGACCCTTGGGCAGTACTTC
TRBV6-5	TRBD2	TRBJ2-7	.	CASRDLAGRSYEQYF	TGTGCCAGCAGGGACTTAGCGGGCCGCTCCTACGAGCAGTACTTC
TRBV5-1	TRBD2	TRBJ2-3	.	CASSQREGVTDTQYF	TGCGCCAGCAGCCAGCGGGAGGGTGTCACAGATACGCAGTATTTT
TRBV15	.	TRBJ2-3	.	CATSRVGFGRDTQYF	TGTGCCACCAGCAGAGTTGGATTTGGCAGGGATACGCAGTATTTT
TRBV6-5	.	TRBJ1-2	.	CASSQGPEIGYTF	TGTGCCAGCAGCCAGGGCCCCGAAATCGGCTACACCTTC
TRBV7-2	TRBD2	TRBJ2-7	.	CASSPVVGGTYEQYF	TGTGCCAGCAGCCCCGTGGTGGGAGGGACCTACGAGCAGTACTTC
TRBV7-8	.	TRBJ2-1	.	CASRGVLGYNEQFF	TGTGCCAGCAGAGGGGTGTTGGGGTACAATGAGCAGTTCTTC
TRBV15	TRBD1	TRBJ2-7	.	CATSRDRGGYEQYF	TGTGCCACCAGCCGAGACAGGGGAGGCTACGAGCAGTACTTC
TRBV30	.	TRBJ1-5	.	CAWSKKQPGRYNQPQHF	TGTGCCTGGAGCAAAAAACAACCGGGACGGTACAATCAGCCCCAGCATTTT
TRBV28	.	TRBJ2-7	.	CASSAPQGYEQYF	TGTGCCAGCAGTGCGCCCCAGGGGTACGAGCAGTACTTC
TRBV7-8	TRBD2	TRBJ2-4	.	CASSLRGGRREGLMSGHIQYF	TGTGCCAGCAGCTTAAGGGGCGGGCGACGGGAGGGCCTCATGTCGGGGCACATTCAGTACTTC
TRBV28	.	TRBJ2-3	.	CASSLGGNVGTQYF	TGTGCCAGCAGTTTAGGAGGGAACGTAGGTACGCAGTATTTT
TRBV7-7	.	TRBJ2-5	.	CASSLGRVETQYF	TGTGCCAGCAGCTTAGGCCGGGTGGAGACCCAGTACTTC
TRBV28	.	TRBJ1-5	.	CASSFGRGGKSNQPQHF	TGTGCCAGCAGTTTCGGGCGGGGCGGAAAGAGCAATCAGCCCCAGCATTTT
TRBV2	TRBD2	TRBJ2-1	.	CASSQSGSSYNEQFF	TGTGCCAGCAGCCAAAGCGGGAGCTCCTACAATGAGCAGTTCTTC
TRBV11-2	.	TRBJ2-1	.	CASSFHGVEQFF	TGTGCCAGCAGCTTTCATGGCGTAGAGCAGTTCTTC
TRBV29-1	.	TRBJ1-4	.	CSVRGTDEKLFF	TGCAGCGTAAGGGGAACGGATGAAAAACTGTTTTTT
TRBV15	.	TRBJ2-1	.	CATSRDAGGGGDEQFF	TGTGCCACCAGCAGAGATGCCGGGGGCGGTGGGGATGAGCAGTTCTTC
TRBV6-6	.	TRBJ2-6	.	CASSYYRPSGANVLTF	TGTGCCAGCAGTTACTACAGGCCCTCTGGGGCCAACGTCCTGACTTTC
TRBV7-2	TRBD1	TRBJ1-2	.	CASSSRGQGSLYGYTF	TGTGCCAGCAGCTCGCGAGGACAGGGGAGCCTCTATGGCTACACCTTC
TRBV5-1	.	TRBJ2-3	.	CASSLSLDTQYF	TGCGCCAGCAGCTTATCATTAGATACGCAGTATTTT
TRBV5-5	.	TRBJ2-7	.	CASTLRAGGEQYF	TGTGCCAGCACCCTAAGGGCCGGGGGTGAGCAGTACTTC
TRBV27	TRBD1	TRBJ2-2	once	CATQPRGRAGELFF	TGTGCCACACAACCTAGGGGGCGGGCCGGGGAGCTGTTTTTT
TRBV14	.	TRBJ2-7	.	CASSQAGPTYEQYF	TGTGCCAGCAGCCAAGCCGGGCCAACCTACGAGCAGTACTTC
TRBV25-1	.	TRBJ2-5	.	CASRRGETQYF	TGTGCCAGCCGCAGGGGAGAGACCCAGTACTTC
TRBV6-5	.	TRBJ1-5	.	CASSWGDQPQHF	TGTGCCAGCAGTTGGGGGGATCAGCCCCAGCATTTT
TRBV7-9	TRBD1	TRBJ1-2	.	CASSLVQGVYGYTF	TGTGCCAGCAGCTTAGTTCAGGGGGTCTATGGCTACACCTTC
TRBV11-2	.	TRBJ2-7	.	CASSSEINYEQYF	TGTGCCAGCAGCTCTGAGATCAACTACGAGCAGTACTTC
TRBV6-6	.	TRBJ2-7	.	CASSTLDEQYF	TGTGCCAGCAGTACACTGGACGAGCAGTACTTC
TRBV7-9	.	TRBJ1-1	.	CASSWRDGNPNTEAFF	TGTGCCAGCAGCTGGCGGGACGGTAACCCGAACACTGAAGCTTTCTTT
TRBV28	.	TRBJ2-7	.	CASSQQWTALNYEQYF	TGTGCCAGCAGCCAACAATGGACAGCCCTTAACTACGAGCAGTACTTC
TRBV7-9	.	TRBJ2-2	.	CASSSPDRNLGGELFF	TGTGCCAGCAGCTCCCCGGACCGAAATCTTGGCGGGGAGCTGTTTTTT
TRBV7-8	.	TRBJ1-5	.	CASSLTGGPGQPQHF	TGTGCCAGCAGCTTAACGGGGGGCCCAGGACAGCCCCAGCATTTT
TRBV4-1	.	TRBJ2-3	.	CASRPLLALSTDTQYF	TGCGCCAGCAGACCTTTGCTAGCGCTGAGCACAGATACGCAGTATTTT
TRBV28	.	TRBJ1-2	.	CASSFIPPGRNYGYTF	TGTGCCAGCAGTTTTATCCCCCCAGGTCGCAACTATGGCTACACCTTC